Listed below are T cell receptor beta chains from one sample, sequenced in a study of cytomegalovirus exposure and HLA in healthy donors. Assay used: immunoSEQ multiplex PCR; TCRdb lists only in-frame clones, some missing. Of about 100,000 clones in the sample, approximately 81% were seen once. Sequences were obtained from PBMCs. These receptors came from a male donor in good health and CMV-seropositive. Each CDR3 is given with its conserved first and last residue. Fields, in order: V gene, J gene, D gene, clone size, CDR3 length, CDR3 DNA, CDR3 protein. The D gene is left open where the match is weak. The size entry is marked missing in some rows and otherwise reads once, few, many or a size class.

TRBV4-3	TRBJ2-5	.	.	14	TGCGCCAGCAGCCAAGACTCGCGTAGTGAGACCCAGTACTTC	CASSQDSRSETQYF
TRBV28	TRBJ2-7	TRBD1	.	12	TGTGCCAGCAGTTTGAACAGGGGGCAGCAGTACTTC	CASSLNRGQQYF
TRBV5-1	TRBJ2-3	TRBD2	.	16	TGCGCCAGCAGCTTAGGCCAGCGGGGGGGCCCAGATACGCAGTATTTT	CASSLGQRGGPDTQYF
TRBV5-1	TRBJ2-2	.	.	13	TGCGCCAGCAGCCAAGGAGCCACCGGGGAGCTGTTTTTT	CASSQGATGELFF
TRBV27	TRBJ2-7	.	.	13	TGTGCCAGCAACCCCAGGGGCTCCTACGAGCAGTACTTC	CASNPRGSYEQYF
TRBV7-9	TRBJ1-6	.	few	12	TGTGCCAGTCCGGGGGAGGGTTCACCCCTCCACTTT	CASPGEGSPLHF
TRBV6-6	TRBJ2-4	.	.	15	TGTGCCAGCAGCTCCCAGGAATTAGCCAAAAACATTCAGTACTTC	CASSSQELAKNIQYF
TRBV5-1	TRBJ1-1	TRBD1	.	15	TGCGCCAGCAGCTTAGGGACAGACGGTGGCACTGAAGCTTTCTTT	CASSLGTDGGTEAFF
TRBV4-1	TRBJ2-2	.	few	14	TGCGCCAGCAGCCAAGAATCCGCGACCGGGGAGCTGTTTTTT	CASSQESATGELFF
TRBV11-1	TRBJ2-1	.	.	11	TGTGCCAGCAGCTTCGCGGTAAAGCAGTTCTTC	CASSFAVKQFF
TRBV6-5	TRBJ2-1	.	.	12	TGTGCCAGCACCTCGACTGGTTCGGGACAGTTCTTC	CASTSTGSGQFF
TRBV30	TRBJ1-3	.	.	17	TGTGCCTGGAGTGTACCCTCCGGGGGAGGTTCTGGAAACACCATATATTTT	CAWSVPSGGGSGNTIYF
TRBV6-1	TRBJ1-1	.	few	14	TGTGCCAGCAGCCCGGGACGGGAGGTCACTGAAGCTTTCTTT	CASSPGREVTEAFF
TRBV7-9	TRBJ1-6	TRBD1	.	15	TGTGCCAGCAGCGCAACCGGGACAGGGGCTTCACCCCTCCACTTT	CASSATGTGASPLHF
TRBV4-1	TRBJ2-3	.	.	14	TGCGCCAGCAGCCAGGGGGCGCGTTCAGATACGCAGTATTTT	CASSQGARSDTQYF
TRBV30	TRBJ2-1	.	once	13	TGTGCCTGTGGGACTGGACTTTACAATGAGCAGTTCTTC	CACGTGLYNEQFF
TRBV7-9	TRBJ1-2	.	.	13	TGTGCCAGCAGCTTAAACGGCCGGGGAGGCTACACCTTC	CASSLNGRGGYTF
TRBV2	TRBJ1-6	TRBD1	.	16	TGTGCCAGCAGTCTCGAGGGGGCTCCCTATAATTCACCCCTCCACTTT	CASSLEGAPYNSPLHF
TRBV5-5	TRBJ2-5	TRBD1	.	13	TGTGCCAGCAGCTTCGCAGGGGGAGAGACCCAGTACTTC	CASSFAGGETQYF
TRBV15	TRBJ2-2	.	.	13	TGTGCCACCAGCAGAGATTACAGCGGGGAGCTGTTTTTT	CATSRDYSGELFF
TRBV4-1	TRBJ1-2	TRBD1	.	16	TGCGCCAGCAGCCAGCTCGGGACAGGGTCTAACTATGGCTACACCTTC	CASSQLGTGSNYGYTF
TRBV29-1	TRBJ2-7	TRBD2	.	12	TGCAGCGACGGACTAGCGGGGGCCGAGCAGTACTTC	CSDGLAGAEQYF
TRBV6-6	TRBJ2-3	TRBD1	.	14	TGTGCCAGCAGTTTAGGACAGGTAGGAGATACGCAGTATTTT	CASSLGQVGDTQYF
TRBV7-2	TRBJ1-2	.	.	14	TGTGCCAGCAGCCTCGGCTCCACAGGCTATGGCTACACCTTC	CASSLGSTGYGYTF
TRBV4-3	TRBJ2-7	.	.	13	TGCGCCAGCAGCCACCTCGGTGCCTACGAGCAGTACTTC	CASSHLGAYEQYF
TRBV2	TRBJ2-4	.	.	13	TGTGCCAGCAAAGGCCCCGGGGAAAACATTCAGTACTTC	CASKGPGENIQYF
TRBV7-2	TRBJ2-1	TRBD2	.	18	TGTGCCAGCAGCACTCCTAGCGGCCGTCTACCATCCTACAATGAGCAGTTCTTC	CASSTPSGRLPSYNEQFF
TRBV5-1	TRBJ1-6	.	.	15	TGCGCCAGCAGCTTAGGGGGGGGCACCAATTCACCCCTCCACTTT	CASSLGGGTNSPLHF
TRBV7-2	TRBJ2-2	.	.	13	TGTGCCAGCAGCTTACTAAACACCGGGGAGCTGTTTTTT	CASSLLNTGELFF
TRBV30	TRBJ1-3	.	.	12	TGTGCCTGGAGTGTATATGGAAACACCATATATTTT	CAWSVYGNTIYF
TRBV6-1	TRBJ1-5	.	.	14	TGTGCCAGCAGCCCCACAGGATCGGATCAGCCCCAGCATTTT	CASSPTGSDQPQHF
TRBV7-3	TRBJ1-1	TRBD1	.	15	TGTGCCAGCAGCTCTCAGGGGGCGCGGAACACTGAAGCTTTCTTT	CASSSQGARNTEAFF
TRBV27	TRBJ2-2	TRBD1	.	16	TGTGCCAGCAGTAACGTCGGGGACAGGTCCTTGTGGGAGCTGTTTTTT	CASSNVGDRSLWELFF
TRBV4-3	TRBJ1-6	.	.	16	TGCGCCAGCAGCCAAGATGCGGGGGGCTCGAATTCACCCCTCCACTTT	CASSQDAGGSNSPLHF
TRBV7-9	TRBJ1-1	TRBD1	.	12	TGTGCCAGCAGTCGGGACAGGTCGAATCTGTTCTTT	CASSRDRSNLFF
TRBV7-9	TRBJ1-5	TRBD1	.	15	TGTGCCAGCAGCTTCGACAGGGGAGGCAATCAGCCCCAGCATTTT	CASSFDRGGNQPQHF
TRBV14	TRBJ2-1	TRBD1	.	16	TGTGCCAGCAGCATGAGACAGGGGCGAGATGACAATGAGCAGTTCTTC	CASSMRQGRDDNEQFF
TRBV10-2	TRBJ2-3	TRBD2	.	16	TGCGCCAGCAGTGAGTCGCGGGCGGGAGGGACAGATACGCAGTATTTT	CASSESRAGGTDTQYF
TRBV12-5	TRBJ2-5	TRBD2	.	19	TGTGCTAGTGGTTCCACACGGACTAGCGGGGGGGATTACCAAGAGACCCAGTACTTC	CASGSTRTSGGDYQETQYF
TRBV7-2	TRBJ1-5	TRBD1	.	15	TGTGCCAGCAGCCGTCAACAGGGGGGCAATCAGCCCCAGCATTTT	CASSRQQGGNQPQHF
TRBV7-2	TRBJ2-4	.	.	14	TGTGCCAGCAGCTTAGCGCTGCAGGTTAACATTCAGTACTTC	CASSLALQVNIQYF
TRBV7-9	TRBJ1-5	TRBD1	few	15	TGTGCCAGCAGCCCTACGACAGGGGGCAATCAGCCCCAGCATTTT	CASSPTTGGNQPQHF
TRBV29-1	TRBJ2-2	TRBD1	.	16	TGCAGCGTTGAAGGGGAGACAGGGGATGTCACCGGGGAGCTGTTTTTT	CSVEGETGDVTGELFF
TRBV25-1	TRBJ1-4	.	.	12	TGTGCCAGCAGTCGGGATAATGAAAAACTGTTTTTT	CASSRDNEKLFF
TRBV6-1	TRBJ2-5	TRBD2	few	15	TGTGCCAGCAGTGTGGGTAGCGGGGGGTCAGAGACCCAGTACTTC	CASSVGSGGSETQYF
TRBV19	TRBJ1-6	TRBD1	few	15	TGTGCCAGTAGTATCGACAGGGTGAGGGGTTCACCCCTCCACTTT	CASSIDRVRGSPLHF
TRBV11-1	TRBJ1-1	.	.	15	TGTGCCAGCAGCTTAGATCAGACAGACAACACTGAAGCTTTCTTT	CASSLDQTDNTEAFF
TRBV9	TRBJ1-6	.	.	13	TGTGCCAGCAGCGTAGAGGGGGAGTCACCCCTCCACTTT	CASSVEGESPLHF
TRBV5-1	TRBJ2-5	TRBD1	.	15	TGCGCCAGCAGCTTGGAGGCAGGGGGCGAAGAGACCCAGTACTTC	CASSLEAGGEETQYF
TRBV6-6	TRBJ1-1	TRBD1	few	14	TGTGCCAGCAGTTACGGGACAGCGAACACTGAAGCTTTCTTT	CASSYGTANTEAFF
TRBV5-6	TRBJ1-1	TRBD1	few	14	TGTGCCAGCAGCCGGGGACAGGGGAGCACTGAAGCTTTCTTT	CASSRGQGSTEAFF
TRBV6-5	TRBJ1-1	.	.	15	TGTGCCAGCAGTTGTCGTTTGGCAGGTCACACTGAAGCTTTCTTT	CASSCRLAGHTEAFF